The 3 T cell receptor beta chains presented below share a single source sample, sequenced in a study of neurological immune-mediated disorders. Each CDR3 protein is one row after TCRdb ran MiXCR on the 5' RACE reads. The sample gives about 82,000 distinct CDR3 sequences, roughly 2.6% of which show up once; 0.9% to 1.4% is in the top ten. Specimen: PBMCs. These receptors came from a woman aged 30 to 39 with multiple sclerosis.

In its sample, this clonotype was seen many times. The chain uses TRBV6-2 or TRBV6-3 and TRBJ2-3; D remains ambiguous. The CDR3 is 12 residues long. The germline V gene has CDR1 MNHEY and CDR2 SVGEGT. The V end was cut by 6 bases, the J end by 2 bases, with 6 bases between. CDR3 in DNA: TGTGCCAGCAGGAGCACCACAGATACGCAGTATTTT. Translated, it gives CASRSTTDTQYF.

This clonotype was detected ten times or more. The rearrangement joins TRBV3-1 to TRBJ2-2; 9 positions agree with TRBD1. The CDR3 has 17 residues. The junction had 9 bases not matched to a gene; V was cut back by 4 bases and J by 3 bases. The germline V gene has CDR1 LGHDT and CDR2 YNNKEL (reference sequence). CDR3 bases: TGTGCCAGCAGCCGCTACCGGGACAGGGCCCACACCGGGGAGCTGTTTTTT. Its protein product is CASSRYRDRAHTGELFF. Full variable domain (remainder filled in from reference TRBV3-1 and TRBJ2-2): DTAVSQTPKYLVTQMGNDKSIKCEQNLGHDTMYWYKQDSKKFLKIMFSYNNKELIINETVPNRFSPKSPDKAHLNLHINSLELGDSAVYFCASSRYRDRAHTGELFFGEGSRLTVL.

This clonotype was found many times. The rearrangement links TRBV29-1 to TRBJ1-1; tentative D call: TRBD1 (6 bases). The CDR3 runs to 14 residues. Germline V gene lookup returns CDR1 SQVTM and CDR2 ANQGSEA. V was shortened by 4 bases and J by 0 bases, with 12 bases between the two germline ends. This CDR3 reads CSVARGAMNTEAFF. The DNA for the CDR3 is TGCAGCGTTGCGAGGGGGGCCATGAACACTGAAGCTTTCTTT.